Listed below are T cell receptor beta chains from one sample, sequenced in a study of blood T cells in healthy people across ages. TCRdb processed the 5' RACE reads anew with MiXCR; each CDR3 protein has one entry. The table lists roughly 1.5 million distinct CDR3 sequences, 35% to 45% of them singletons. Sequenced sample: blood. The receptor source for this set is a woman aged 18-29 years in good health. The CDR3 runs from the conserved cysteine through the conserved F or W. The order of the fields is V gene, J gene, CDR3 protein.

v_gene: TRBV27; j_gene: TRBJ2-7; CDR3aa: CASSLYRYNEQYF
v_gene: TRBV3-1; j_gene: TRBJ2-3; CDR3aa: CASSRGLAGNTDTQYF
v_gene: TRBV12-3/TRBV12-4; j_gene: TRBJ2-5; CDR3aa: CASSTNPQETQYF
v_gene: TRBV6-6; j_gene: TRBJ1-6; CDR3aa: CASSYSSRARGSPLHF
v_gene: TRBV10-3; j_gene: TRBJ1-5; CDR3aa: CAPGNQPQHF
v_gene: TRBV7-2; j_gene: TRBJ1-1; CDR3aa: CAIPAAPGTEAFF
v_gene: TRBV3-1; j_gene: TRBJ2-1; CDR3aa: CASSPIASQGYNEQFF
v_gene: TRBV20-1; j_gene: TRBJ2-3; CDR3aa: CSANGGRTDTQYF
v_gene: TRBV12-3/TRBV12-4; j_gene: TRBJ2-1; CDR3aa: CASKADPYNEQFF
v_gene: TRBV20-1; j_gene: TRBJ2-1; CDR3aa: CSARTSGRVNEQFF
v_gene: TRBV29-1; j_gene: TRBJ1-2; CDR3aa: CSVDRGAVTNYGYTF
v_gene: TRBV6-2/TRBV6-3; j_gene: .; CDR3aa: CASAIRRGQGVDIQYF
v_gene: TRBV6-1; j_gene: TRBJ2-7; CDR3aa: CASRRGSSYEQYF
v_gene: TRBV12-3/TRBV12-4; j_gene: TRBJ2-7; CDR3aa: CASSNRDRGDEQYF
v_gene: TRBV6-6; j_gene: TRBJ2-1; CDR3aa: CASSILPVGQPNNEQFF
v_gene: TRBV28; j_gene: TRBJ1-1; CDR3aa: CASSSPSGTPNTEAFF
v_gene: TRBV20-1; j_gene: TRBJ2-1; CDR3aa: CRPTSGTSYNEQFF
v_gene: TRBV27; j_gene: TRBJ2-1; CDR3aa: CASSFTFRNEQFF
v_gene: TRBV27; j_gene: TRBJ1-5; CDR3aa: CASKGSRASQPQHF
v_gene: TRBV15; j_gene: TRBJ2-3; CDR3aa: CATSLGLAASTDTQYF
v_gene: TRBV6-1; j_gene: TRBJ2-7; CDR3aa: CASRAGVGASYEQYF
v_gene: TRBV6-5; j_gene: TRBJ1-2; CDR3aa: CASSFSQGNGYTF
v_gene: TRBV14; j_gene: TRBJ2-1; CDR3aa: CASSQGPTGKSYNEQFF
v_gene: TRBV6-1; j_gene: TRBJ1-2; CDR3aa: CASSEGGGPDYGYTF
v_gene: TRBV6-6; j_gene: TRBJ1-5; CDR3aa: CASKSGLAEPQHF
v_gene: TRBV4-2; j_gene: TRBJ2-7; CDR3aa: CASSQDINGPDEQYF
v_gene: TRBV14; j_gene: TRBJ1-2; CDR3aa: CASSQDGGIYGCTF
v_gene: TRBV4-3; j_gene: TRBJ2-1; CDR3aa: CASSQPGLAGVRNEQFF
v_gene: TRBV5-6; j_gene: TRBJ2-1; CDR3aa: CASSPEPSHRGDEQFF
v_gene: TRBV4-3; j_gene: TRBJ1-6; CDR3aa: CASSQGPPDQYNSPLHF
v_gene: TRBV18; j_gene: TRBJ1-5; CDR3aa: CASSPGDSNQPQHF
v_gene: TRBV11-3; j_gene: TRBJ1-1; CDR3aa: CASSLRGPDTEAFF
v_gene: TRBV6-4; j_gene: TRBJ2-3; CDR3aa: CASSDSSGTTYTQYF
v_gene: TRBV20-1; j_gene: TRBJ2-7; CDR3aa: CSARDRKGQGISHNEQYF
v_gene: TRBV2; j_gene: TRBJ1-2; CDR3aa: CASTEGRLRYGYTF
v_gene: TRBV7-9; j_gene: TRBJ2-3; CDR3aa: CASSLERQMSTDTQYF
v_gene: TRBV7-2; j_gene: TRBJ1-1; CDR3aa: CASAWGGNTEAFF
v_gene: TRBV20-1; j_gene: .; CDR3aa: CSARSPGLAGGRSYNEQYF
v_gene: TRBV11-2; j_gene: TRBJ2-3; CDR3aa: CASTAGVNTDTQYF
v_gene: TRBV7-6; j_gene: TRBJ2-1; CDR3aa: CASSPLRGIDEQFF
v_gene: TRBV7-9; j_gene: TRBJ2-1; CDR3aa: CASSVEPFKRDVAYNEQFF
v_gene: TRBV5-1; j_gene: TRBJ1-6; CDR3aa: CASSLDRPADSPPHF
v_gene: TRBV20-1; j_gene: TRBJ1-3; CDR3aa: CSAREGGFSGNTIYF
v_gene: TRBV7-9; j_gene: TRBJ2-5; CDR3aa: CASSLGTVETQYF
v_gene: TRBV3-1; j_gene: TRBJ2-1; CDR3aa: CASSQESSSGSYNEQFF
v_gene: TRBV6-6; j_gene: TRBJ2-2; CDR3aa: CASSYSVRANTGELFF
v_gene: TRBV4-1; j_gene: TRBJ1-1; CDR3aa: CASTQGNPNTEAFF
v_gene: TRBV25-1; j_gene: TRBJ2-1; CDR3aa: CASSEILYNEQFF
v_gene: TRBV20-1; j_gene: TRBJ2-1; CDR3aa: CSASLFWSGRLGNEQFF
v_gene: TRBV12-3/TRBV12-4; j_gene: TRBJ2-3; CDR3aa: CASRRTGLTDMQYF
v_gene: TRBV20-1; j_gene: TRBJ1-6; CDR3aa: CSARGYWTKGTYNSPLHF
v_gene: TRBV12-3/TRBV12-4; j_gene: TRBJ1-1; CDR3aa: CASSLSGAGTEAFF